Following are 32 T cell receptor beta chains from one sample sequenced in a study of blood T cell repertoires in COVID-19 (dated by TCRdb to 2018 to 2021). Libraries were prepared through the immunoSEQ multiplex PCR assay. The immuneACCESS repertoire file appears here via TCRdb, limited to in-frame rearrangements. These files lack a portion of the clones; in checked studies, under half of the deficit traces to unresolved V genes, and the cause of the others is not known. The sample data list approximately 280,000 clones, and roughly 89% of these were observed just once. Roughly 2.3% of the sample is taken by the ten largest. The sequencing sample was made of peripheral blood. The receptor set was obtained from a man between 45 and 60 years old with acute or convalescent COVID-19.

This clone was observed a handful of times. J is TRBJ1-1 and V is TRBV12-3 or TRBV12-4; D is uncertain. The V gene lost 1 base and the J gene lost 5 bases, with 8 bases spanning the gap. The CDR3 consists of 13 residues. The DNA of the CDR3 is TGTGCCAGCAGTTTAGGGCAGAGGACTGAAGCTTTCTTT. Translation gives CASSLGQRTEAFF.

This chain uses TRBV5-1 with TRBJ1-1, with D perhaps matching TRBD1 (6 bases). Trimming pared 3 bases from V and 4 bases from J, leaving 13 bases between. Germline CDR1 and CDR2: SGHRS and YFSETQ. CDR3 size: 14 residues. CDR3: CASSSEQGFTEAFF. In DNA form, the CDR3 reads TGCGCCAGCAGCTCCGAACAGGGCTTCACTGAAGCTTTCTTT. Filled out from reference TRBV5-1 and TRBJ1-1, the complete variable domain reads KAGVTQTPRYLIKTRGQQVTLSCSPISGHRSVSWYQQTPGQGLQFLFEYFSETQRNKGNFPGRFSGRQFSNSRSEMNVSTLELGDSALYLCASSSEQGFTEAFFGQGTRLTVV.

The V call is TRBV5-1, the J call TRBJ2-1; 11 nucleotides align to TRBD2. The germline V gene has CDR1 SGHRS and CDR2 YFSETQ. V shed 5 bases and J 7 bases; nucleotides not matched to a gene: 5. The CDR3 length is 14 residues. As DNA, the CDR3 is TGCGCCAGCAGTCTGGCTAGCGGGGGGAATGAGCAGTTCTTC. Its translation: CASSLASGGNEQFF.

The chain uses TRBV5-5 and TRBJ2-3; D remains ambiguous. Trimming shortened V by 3 bases and J by 4 bases, and 9 bases separated the two germline ends. Germline V lookup: CDR1 SGHKS, CDR2 YYEKEE (reference sequence). The CDR3 is 13 residues long. Here the CDR3 reads CASSWAMPDTQYF. The CDR3 bases are TGTGCCAGCAGCTGGGCTATGCCAGATACGCAGTATTTT.

This sequence joins TRBV6-1 and TRBJ2-2, with TRBD2 matching over 13 bases. Per the germline V gene, CDR1 is MNHNS and CDR2 is SASEGT. The CDR3 sequence is 16 residues long. V was pared by 4 bases and J by 8 bases, with 7 bases of the junction left unmatched. The CDR3 reads CASSVGLAGALGELFF. The CDR3 nucleotides are TGTGCCAGCAGTGTAGGACTAGCGGGGGCCCTGGGGGAGCTGTTTTTT.

This sequence joins TRBV6-5 and TRBJ2-1; 10 nucleotides line up with TRBD1. The CDR3 loop spans 13 amino acids. The trim removed 8 bases at V and 7 bases at J, leaving 5 bases unmatched. CDR1 MNHEY and CDR2 SVGAGI come from the germline V gene. CDR3 residues: CASVLDRGNEQFF. CDR3 DNA sequence: TGTGCCAGCGTTCTGGACAGGGGGAATGAGCAGTTCTTC.

The CDR3 region is CASGPGVYEQYF. CDR3 nucleotide sequence: TGTGCTAGTGGTCCCGGAGTTTACGAGCAGTACTTC. V gene TRBV12-5 combines with J gene TRBJ2-7; D call uncertain. CDR1 LGHNT and CDR2 FRNRAP come from the germline V gene. The CDR3 covers 12 residues. Deletions cut 5 bases from V and 4 bases from J, with 9 bases between.

The chain combines TRBV9 with TRBJ1-5, with TRBD1 identical over 7 bases. The CDR3 spans 15 residues. CDR1 is SGDLS and CDR2 is YYNGEE in the germline V gene. J gave up 2 bases and V 0 bases, and 2 bases lay outside the gene matches. CDR3 protein: CASSVVTGGNQPQHF. The CDR3 DNA reads as TGTGCCAGCAGCGTAGTTACAGGGGGCAATCAGCCCCAGCATTTT.

J is TRBJ1-2 and V is TRBV7-3; D remains ambiguous. CDR3 length equals 13 residues. The V end lost 2 bases, the J end lost 2 bases, and 6 bases lay between the germline ends. Germline loops: CDR1 SGHTA, CDR2 FQGTGA. In nucleotides, the CDR3 is TGTGCCAGCAGCTTAGGACTCAACTATGGCTACACCTTC. Amino acids: CASSLGLNYGYTF. Full variable domain (rest looked up from reference TRBV7-3 and TRBJ1-2): GAGVSQTPSNKVTEKGKYVELRCDPISGHTALYWYRQSLGQGPEFLIYFQGTGAADDSGLPNDRFFAVRPEGSVSTLKIQRTERGDSAVYLCASSLGLNYGYTFGSGTRLTVV.

This clone has just a few counts. V is TRBV25-1 and J is TRBJ1-2; 8 nucleotides line up with TRBD1. The CDR3 is made up of 15 amino acids. Germline CDR1 and CDR2: MGHDK and SYGVNS. After removal of 3 bases from V and 4 bases from J, the junction contained 7 bases not matched to a gene. This CDR3 reads CASSESTGELYGYTF. The CDR3 bases are TGTGCCAGCAGTGAGTCGACAGGGGAGCTCTATGGCTACACCTTC.

The chain's CDR3 is CASSPARDRVSTDTQYF. DNA of the CDR3: TGTGCCAGCAGCCCAGCCCGGGACAGGGTTAGCACAGATACGCAGTATTTT. V and J are TRBV7-9 and TRBJ2-3; 9 nucleotides agree with TRBD1. CDR1 and CDR2 from the germline V gene are SEHNR and FQNEAQ (reference sequence). V lost 5 bases, J lost 0 bases, and 9 bases stayed unmatched. This CDR3 contains 17 residues.

This clone came up once. The same CDR3 is also encoded by other DNA sequences in this sample. The rearrangement links TRBV9 to TRBJ2-5; possible D gene TRBD1, 6 bases. Germline V CDR1 and CDR2: SGDLS, YYNGEE. This CDR3 has 13 amino acids. Between the trimmed V and J ends, which lost 2 bases and 2 bases, there was a span of 7 bases. The chain's CDR3 is CASSVDRQETQYF. CDR3 sequence (DNA): TGTGCCAGCAGCGTGGACAGACAAGAGACCCAGTACTTC.

The J gene is TRBJ2-7, the V gene TRBV5-8; possibly TRBD2 for D (7 bases). Per the germline V gene, CDR1 is SGHTS and CDR2 is YDEGEE. The V gene lost 9 bases and the J gene lost 8 bases, with 18 bases spanning the gap. The CDR3 is 12 amino acids. CDR3 coding DNA: TGTGCCACCCGAGGGGGGGAGATCCAGCAGTACTTC. This encodes CATRGGEIQQYF.

This clone has only one observation. V usage is TRBV3-1 (or the pseudogene TRBV3-2) and J usage is TRBJ1-1; 7 bases match TRBD1. CDR3 length: 17 residues. The ends lost 1 base at V and 5 bases at J; junction bases unmatched: 13. CDR1 is LGHDT and CDR2 is YNNKEL in the germline V gene (reference sequence). The CDR3 DNA reads TGTGCCAGCAGCCAAGTAGTAGGTCGCAGGGGGAGAACTGAAGCTTTCTTT. Its translation: CASSQVVGRRGRTEAFF.

The rearrangement uses TRBV21-1 and TRBJ2-1; TRBD2 is the table's D call and was not checked against the DNA. TRBV21-1 is a known pseudogene. The length of the CDR3 is 18 residues. The CDR3 loop reads CASSSHGLAGGPFGEQFF. In nucleotides, the CDR3 is TGTGCCAGCAGCTCCCACGGTCTAGCGGGGGGGCCTTTTGGTGAGCAGTTCTTC.

This chain connects TRBV30 to TRBJ1-6; no firm D call. CDR1 and CDR2 from the germline V gene are GTSNPN and SVGIG (reference sequence). This CDR3 region has 14 residues. The V end lost 5 bases, the J end lost 6 bases, and 14 bases lay between the germline ends. CDR3 in amino acids: CAWSHGRGNSPLHF. The CDR3 nucleotides are TGTGCCTGGTCCCACGGACGGGGTAATTCACCCCTCCACTTT. Using reference TRBV30 and TRBJ1-6 for the parts outside the CDR3, the full variable domain is SQTIHQWPATLVQPVGSPLSLECTVEGTSNPNLYWYRQAAGRGLQLLFYSVGIGQISSEVPQNLSASRPQDRQFILSSKKLLLSDSGFYLCAWSHGRGNSPLHFGNGTRLTVT.

This clone occurred once. This chain uses TRBV12-1 with TRBJ1-1; TRBD1 is the table's D call, not checked against the DNA. TRBV12-1 is termed a pseudogene. This CDR3 is built from 14 residues. The CDR3 sequence is CASSPYRGATEAFF. CDR3 in DNA: TGTGCCAGCAGCCCATACAGGGGAGCCACTGAAGCTTTCTTT.

V is TRBV9 and J is TRBJ2-5; 10 nucleotides line up with TRBD1. The germline V gene has CDR1 SGDLS and CDR2 YYNGEE. The CDR3 is made up of 19 amino acids. V shed 0 bases, J shed 5 bases, and the junction held 16 bases outside the gene matches. CDR3 sequence reads: CASSVDPPGTGVRNETQYF. DNA of the CDR3: TGTGCCAGCAGCGTAGACCCCCCCGGGACAGGGGTGAGGAATGAGACCCAGTACTTC.

This clone was found a few times. The rearrangement links TRBV7-6 to TRBJ1-2, with D perhaps TRBD1 (5 bases). Germline CDR1 SGHVS, CDR2 FNYEAQ. This CDR3 spans 14 amino acids. Trimming shortened V by 5 bases and J by 0 bases, and 10 bases separated the two germline ends. CDR3 nucleotide sequence: TGTGCCAGCAGCCCACGACAGCCTAACTATGGCTACACCTTC. Its protein is CASSPRQPNYGYTF.

The V gene is TRBV6-6, the J gene TRBJ1-1; 8 positions match TRBD1. This CDR3 is built from 14 residues. The germline gives CDR1 MNHNY, CDR2 SVGAGI (reference sequence). V was pared by 5 bases and J by 3 bases, with 5 bases of the junction left unmatched. The CDR3 loop is CASSKTGEDTEAFF. In nucleotides, the CDR3 is TGTGCCAGCAGTAAGACAGGGGAGGACACTGAAGCTTTCTTT.

The chain has TRBV6-5 and TRBJ1-1, with TRBD1 identical over 7 bases. The V and J ends lost 2 bases and 1 base, in that order; junction bases with no gene match: 1. Germline values: CDR1 MNHEY, CDR2 SVGAGI. The CDR3 is made up of 14 amino acids. The CDR3 protein is CASSYRTGNTEAFF. CDR3 sequence (DNA): TGTGCCAGCAGTTACCGGACAGGGAACACTGAAGCTTTCTTT.

The chain carries TRBV7-3 and TRBJ2-1; TRBD1 agrees at 7 bases. This CDR3 region has 13 residues. V shed 4 bases and J 6 bases; nucleotides not matched to a gene: 3. Germline assignment: CDR1 SGHTA and CDR2 FQGTGA. The CDR3 loop reads CASSSGQTNEQFF. Written as DNA, the CDR3 is TGTGCCAGCAGCTCGGGACAGACCAATGAGCAGTTCTTC.

The CDR3 sequence is CASSVWGHQNSPLHF. The CDR3 region has the DNA TGTGCCAGCAGCGTCTGGGGACATCAAAATTCACCCCTCCACTTT. J is TRBJ1-6 and V is TRBV9, with D perhaps TRBD1 (6 bases). Trimming took 2 bases from V and 7 from J, leaving 13 bases between them. Germline V CDR1 and CDR2: SGDLS, YYNGEE. The CDR3 is made up of 15 amino acids.

The chain employs TRBV18 and TRBJ1-4; TRBD1 agrees at 8 bases. Germline loops: CDR1 KGHSH, CDR2 LQKENI. CDR3 length: 14 residues. The ends lost 3 bases at V and 7 bases at J; junction bases unmatched: 4. CDR3 DNA: TGTGCCAGCTCACCCCAGGGGGCCGGTGAAAAACTGTTTTTT. This codes for CASSPQGAGEKLFF.

The chain links TRBV3-1 (or the pseudogene TRBV3-2) to TRBJ2-1; 12 bases agree with TRBD2. V lost 6 bases, J lost 8 bases, and 8 bases stayed unmatched. The CDR3 spans 15 residues. Germline-derived CDR1 and CDR2 are LGHDT and YNNKEL (reference sequence). The CDR3 DNA is TGTGCCAGCAGTTCCGGGACTAGCGGGTTGGATGAGCAGTTCTTC. As protein: CASSSGTSGLDEQFF.

The CDR3 is CASIRTSGGYEQYF. In nucleotides, the CDR3 is TGTGCCAGCATTCGGACTAGCGGGGGATACGAGCAGTACTTC. V usage is TRBV6-5 and J usage is TRBJ2-7, with 13 bases that match TRBD2. Germline CDR1 MNHEY, CDR2 SVGAGI. The CDR3 spans 14 residues. V lost 7 bases, J lost 4 bases, and 4 bases stayed unmatched.

The V call is TRBV5-4, the J call TRBJ2-5; D is possibly TRBD1 (6 bases). CDR1 and CDR2 from the germline V gene are SGHNT and YYREEE (reference sequence). Trimming stripped 4 bases from V and 3 bases from J, with 10 bases between. The CDR3 has 13 residues. The CDR3 DNA reads TGTGCCAGCAGCACCAGGGGCAAAGAGACCCAGTACTTC. Translating gives CASSTRGKETQYF.

This clone has just one count. V usage is TRBV5-1 and J usage is TRBJ2-7; 9 positions agree with TRBD1. The ends lost 4 bases at V and 1 base at J; junction bases unmatched: 3. The length of the CDR3 is 14 residues. Germline CDR1 is SGHRS and CDR2 is YFSETQ. The CDR3 region has the DNA TGCGCCAGCAGCATGGGGACAGGGTCCTACGAGCAGTACTTC. It codes for CASSMGTGSYEQYF.

This clone has just one count. CDR3 coding DNA: TGTGCCAGTAGTATAGGGTGGCAGGAGCAGTTCTTC. This gives the protein CASSIGWQEQFF. The gene calls are TRBV19 and TRBJ2-1; D remains unclear. There are 12 residues in the CDR3. Germline CDR1 LNHDA, CDR2 SQIVND (reference sequence). Trimming stripped 1 base from V and 10 bases from J, with 8 bases between.

This chain links TRBV4-2 with TRBJ1-2, with D maybe TRBD1 (5 bases). Germline V CDR1 and CDR2: LGHNA, YNFKEQ. Trimming took off 1 base at V and 1 base at J, with 13 bases between the two ends. This CDR3 has 16 amino acids. As DNA, the CDR3 is TGTGCCAGCAGCCAAGCGGACACTTCAGTTAACTATGGCTACACCTTC. It is translated as CASSQADTSVNYGYTF.

The chain uses TRBV11-2 and TRBJ2-1; TRBD2 matches at 16 bases. Trimming took 5 bases from V and 7 from J; bases not matched to a gene: 8. CDR1 and CDR2 from the germline V gene are SGHAT and FQNNGV. CDR3 length equals 17 residues. The chain's CDR3 is CASSPGTSGGARNEQFF. The CDR3 nucleotides are TGTGCCAGCAGCCCAGGGACTAGCGGGGGGGCACGAAATGAGCAGTTCTTC.

The chain recombines TRBV9 with TRBJ2-6; D perhaps matches TRBD1 (6 bases). V was shortened by 0 bases and J by 0 bases, with 10 bases between the two germline ends. From germline, CDR1 is SGDLS and CDR2 YYNGEE. The length of the CDR3 is 17 residues. CDR3: CASSVDPGASGANVLTF. In DNA, the CDR3 is TGTGCCAGCAGCGTAGACCCAGGGGCCTCTGGGGCCAACGTCCTGACTTTC.